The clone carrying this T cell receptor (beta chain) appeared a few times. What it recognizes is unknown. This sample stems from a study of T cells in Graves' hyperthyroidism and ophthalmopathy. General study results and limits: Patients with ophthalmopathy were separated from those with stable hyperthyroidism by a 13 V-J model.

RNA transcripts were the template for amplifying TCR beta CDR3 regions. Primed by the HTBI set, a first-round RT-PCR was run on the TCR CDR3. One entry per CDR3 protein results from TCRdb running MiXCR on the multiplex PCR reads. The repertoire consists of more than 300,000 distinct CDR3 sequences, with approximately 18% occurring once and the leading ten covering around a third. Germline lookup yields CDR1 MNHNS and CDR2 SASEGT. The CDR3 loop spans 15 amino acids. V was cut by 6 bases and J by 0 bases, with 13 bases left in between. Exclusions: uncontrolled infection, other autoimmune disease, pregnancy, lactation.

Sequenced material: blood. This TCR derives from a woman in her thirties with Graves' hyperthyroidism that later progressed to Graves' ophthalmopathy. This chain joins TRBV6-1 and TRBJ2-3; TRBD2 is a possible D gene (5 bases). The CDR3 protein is CASSQTSFSTDTQYF. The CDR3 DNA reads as TGTGCCAGCAGCCAAACTAGTTTCAGCACAGATACGCAGTATTTT.